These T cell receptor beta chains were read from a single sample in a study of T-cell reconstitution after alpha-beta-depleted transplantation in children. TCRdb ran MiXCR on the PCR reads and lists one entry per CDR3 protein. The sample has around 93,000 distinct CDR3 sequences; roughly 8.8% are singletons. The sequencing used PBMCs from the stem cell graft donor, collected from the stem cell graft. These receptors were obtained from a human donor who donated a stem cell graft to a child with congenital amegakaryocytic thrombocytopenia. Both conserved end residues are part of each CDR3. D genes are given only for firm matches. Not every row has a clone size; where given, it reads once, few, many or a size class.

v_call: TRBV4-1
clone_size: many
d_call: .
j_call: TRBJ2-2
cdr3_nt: TGCGCCAGCAGCCCTACCGGCCAGGCGAACACCGGGGAGCTGTTTTTT
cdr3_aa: CASSPTGQANTGELFF

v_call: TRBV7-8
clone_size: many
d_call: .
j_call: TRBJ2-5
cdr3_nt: TGTGCCAGCAGCTTGGGGAACCAAGAGACCCAGTACTTC
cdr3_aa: CASSLGNQETQYF

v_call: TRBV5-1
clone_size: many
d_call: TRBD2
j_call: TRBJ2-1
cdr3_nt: TGCGCCAGCAGCTTGGAGGCTAGCGGAACTTCAAATGAGCAGTTCTTC
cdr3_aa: CASSLEASGTSNEQFF

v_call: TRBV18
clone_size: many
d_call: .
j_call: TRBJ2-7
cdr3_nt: TGTGCCAGCTCTCCGGGCAGGGACTACGAGCAGTACTTC
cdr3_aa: CASSPGRDYEQYF

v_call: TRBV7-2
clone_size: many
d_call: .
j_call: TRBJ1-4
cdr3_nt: TGTGCCAGCAGCTTAGGATTCACTAGGGGGGAAAAACTGTTTTTT
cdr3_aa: CASSLGFTRGEKLFF

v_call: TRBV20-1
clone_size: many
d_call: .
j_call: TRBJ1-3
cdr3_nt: TGCAGTGCCAAGACTGATTACGTCGGTGGAAACACCATATATTTT
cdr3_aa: CSAKTDYVGGNTIYF

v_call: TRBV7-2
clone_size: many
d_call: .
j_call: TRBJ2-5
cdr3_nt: TGTGCCAGCAGCCCCACTAGACAAGAGACCCAGTACTTC
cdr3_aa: CASSPTRQETQYF

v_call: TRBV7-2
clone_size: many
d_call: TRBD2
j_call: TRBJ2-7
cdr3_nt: TGTGCCAGCAGCTCTAGCGGGAGGGCCGAGCAGTACTTC
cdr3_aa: CASSSSGRAEQYF

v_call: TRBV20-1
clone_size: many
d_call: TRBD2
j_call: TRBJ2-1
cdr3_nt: TGCAGTGCTAGATGGTGGGCTAGCGGGACTCTCCTCTCGAGGAATGAGCAGTTCTTC
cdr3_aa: CSARWWASGTLLSRNEQFF

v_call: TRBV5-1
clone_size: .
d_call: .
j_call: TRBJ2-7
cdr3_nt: TGCGCCAGCAGCAAGGGGGACGGCTCCTACGAGCAGTACTTC
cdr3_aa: CASSKGDGSYEQYF

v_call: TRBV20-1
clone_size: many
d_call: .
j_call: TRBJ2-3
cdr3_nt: TGCAGTGCTAGTCAGGGGAACACAGATACGCAGTATTTT
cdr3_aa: CSASQGNTDTQYF

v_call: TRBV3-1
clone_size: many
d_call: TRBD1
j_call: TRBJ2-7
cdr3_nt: TGTGCCAGCAGAGCCGGACAGGGGGCTAAGACCTACGAGCAGTACTTC
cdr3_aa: CASRAGQGAKTYEQYF

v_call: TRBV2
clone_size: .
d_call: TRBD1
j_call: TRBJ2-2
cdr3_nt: TGTGCCAGCAGTGAGACGACAGGGTTCCTCACCGGGGAGCTGTTTTTT
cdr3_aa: CASSETTGFLTGELFF

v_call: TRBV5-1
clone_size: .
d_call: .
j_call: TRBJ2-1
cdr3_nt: TGCGCCAGCAGCTTGGATGGGCAGGACAATGAGCAGTTCTTC
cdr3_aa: CASSLDGQDNEQFF

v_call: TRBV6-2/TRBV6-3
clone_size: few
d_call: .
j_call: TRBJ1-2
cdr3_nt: TGTGCCAGCAACGATTTTAACTATGGCTACACCTTC
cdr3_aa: CASNDFNYGYTF

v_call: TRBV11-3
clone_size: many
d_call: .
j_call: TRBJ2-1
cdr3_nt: TGTGCCAGCAGCTTAACTTCTTTGTTCGGGCAGGATGAGCAGTTCTTC
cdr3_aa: CASSLTSLFGQDEQFF

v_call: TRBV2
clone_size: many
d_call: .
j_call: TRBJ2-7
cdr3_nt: TGTGCCAGCAGTGAAATGTCGGGGAGTTCCTACGAGCAGTACTTC
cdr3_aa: CASSEMSGSSYEQYF

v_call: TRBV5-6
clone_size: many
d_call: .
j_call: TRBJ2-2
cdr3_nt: TGTGCCAGCAGCTTCGTTCTAAGCGGGGAGCTGTTTTTT
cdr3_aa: CASSFVLSGELFF

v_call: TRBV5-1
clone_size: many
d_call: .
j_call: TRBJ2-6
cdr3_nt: TGCGCCAGCAGCTTGGAAAAAAGGGTCCCCTCTGGGGCCAACGTCCTGACTTTC
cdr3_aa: CASSLEKRVPSGANVLTF

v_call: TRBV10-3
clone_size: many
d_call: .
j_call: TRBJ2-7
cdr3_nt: TGTGCCATCAGTGGAGCCTACGAGCAGTACTTC
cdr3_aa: CAISGAYEQYF

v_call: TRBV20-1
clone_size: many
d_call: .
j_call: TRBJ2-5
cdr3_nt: TGCAGTGCAACCCCACAGAGGGTGGAAGAGACCCAGTACTTC
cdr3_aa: CSATPQRVEETQYF

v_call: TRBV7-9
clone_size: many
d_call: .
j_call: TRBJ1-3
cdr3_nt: TGTGCCAGCAGCTTAGCGTCCGTGGCTGGAAACACCATATATTTT
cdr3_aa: CASSLASVAGNTIYF

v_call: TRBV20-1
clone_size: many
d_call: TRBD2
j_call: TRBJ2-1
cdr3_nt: TGCAGTGCCCCCACGGGCGGGGGGCCACATGAGCAGTTCTTC
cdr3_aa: CSAPTGGGPHEQFF

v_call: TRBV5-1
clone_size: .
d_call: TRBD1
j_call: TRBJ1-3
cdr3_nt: TGCGCCAGCAGCACCGGGACAGGGGTCCACCTAGGGGGAAACACCATATATTTT
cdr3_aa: CASSTGTGVHLGGNTIYF

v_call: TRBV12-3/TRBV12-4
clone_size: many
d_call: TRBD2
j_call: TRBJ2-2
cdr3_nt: TGTGCCAGCAGTTCCAGCGGGAGGGCCCTCGGGGAGCTGTTTTTT
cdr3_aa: CASSSSGRALGELFF

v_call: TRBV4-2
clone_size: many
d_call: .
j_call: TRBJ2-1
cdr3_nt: TGTGCCAGCAGCCAAGCCCAGCGTGATGCCAATGAGCAGTTCTTC
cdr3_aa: CASSQAQRDANEQFF

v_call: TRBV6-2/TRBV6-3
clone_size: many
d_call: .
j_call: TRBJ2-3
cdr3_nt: TGTGCCAGCAGTTACCCCGCGGGGACTGGAGATACGCAGTATTTT
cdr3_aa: CASSYPAGTGDTQYF

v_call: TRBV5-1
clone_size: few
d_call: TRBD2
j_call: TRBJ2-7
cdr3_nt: TGCGCCAGCAGCTTGGCCTCCCAGCGGGGGACAACCTACGAGCAGTACTTC
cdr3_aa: CASSLASQRGTTYEQYF

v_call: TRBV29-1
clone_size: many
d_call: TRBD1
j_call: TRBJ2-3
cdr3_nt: TGCAGCGCGAGACAGGGACAAGATACGCAGTATTTT
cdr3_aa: CSARQGQDTQYF

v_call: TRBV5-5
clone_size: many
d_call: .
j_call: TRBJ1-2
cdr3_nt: TGTGCCAGCAGCCCGGACAGCGGCGGCTACACCTTC
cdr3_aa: CASSPDSGGYTF

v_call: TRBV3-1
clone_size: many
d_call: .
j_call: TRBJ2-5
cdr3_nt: TGTGCCAGCAGCGGGGACACTCAAGAGACCCAGTACTTC
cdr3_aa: CASSGDTQETQYF

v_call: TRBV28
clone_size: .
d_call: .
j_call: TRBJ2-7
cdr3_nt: TGTGCCAGCAGTGGTTTCCCGGGAACAGTAAGCTCCTACGAGCAGTACTTC
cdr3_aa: CASSGFPGTVSSYEQYF

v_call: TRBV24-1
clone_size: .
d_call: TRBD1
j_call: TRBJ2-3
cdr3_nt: TGTGCCACCAGTGATCCCTATGACAGGGGGCGAAGGGGGGACACAGATACGCAGTATTTT
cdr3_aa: CATSDPYDRGRRGDTDTQYF

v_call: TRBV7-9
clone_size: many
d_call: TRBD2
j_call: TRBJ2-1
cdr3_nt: TGTGCCAGCACCCCGGTGATGGCGGGAGGGCAGTTCTTC
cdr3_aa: CASTPVMAGGQFF

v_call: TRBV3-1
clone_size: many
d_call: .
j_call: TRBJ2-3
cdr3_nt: TGTGCCAGCAGCCAAGAGTGGGCGGACACAGATACGCAGTATTTT
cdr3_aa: CASSQEWADTDTQYF

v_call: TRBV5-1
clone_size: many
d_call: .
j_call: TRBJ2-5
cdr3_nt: TGCGCCAGCAGCGTTTTAGGGGACGGAGAGACCCAGTACTTC
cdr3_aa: CASSVLGDGETQYF

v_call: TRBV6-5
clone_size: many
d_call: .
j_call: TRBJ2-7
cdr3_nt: TGTGCCAGCAGTCGGGGAAGGTTCACCTACGAGCAGTACTTC
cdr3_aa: CASSRGRFTYEQYF

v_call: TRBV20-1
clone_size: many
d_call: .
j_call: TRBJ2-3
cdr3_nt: TGCAGTGCTAGAGAGCCGGGAGTAAGTCCGCAGTATTTT
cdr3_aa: CSAREPGVSPQYF

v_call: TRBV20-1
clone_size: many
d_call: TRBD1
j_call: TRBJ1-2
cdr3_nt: TGCAGTGCAGCCGGGACAGGGGCCTATGGCTACACCTTC
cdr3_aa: CSAAGTGAYGYTF

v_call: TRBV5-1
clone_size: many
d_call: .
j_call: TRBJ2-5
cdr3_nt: TGCGCCAGCAGCCGCTTATGGCGGGAGACCCAGTACTTC
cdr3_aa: CASSRLWRETQYF

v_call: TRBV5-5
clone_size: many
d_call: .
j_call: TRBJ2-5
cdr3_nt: TGTGCCAGCAGCGGGTGGGGGACGGAGACCCAGTACTTC
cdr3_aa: CASSGWGTETQYF

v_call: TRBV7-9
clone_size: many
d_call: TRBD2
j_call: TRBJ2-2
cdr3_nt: TGTGCCAGCAGCCCTTCGACTAGCGGGGATTACACCGGGGAGCTGTTTTTT
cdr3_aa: CASSPSTSGDYTGELFF

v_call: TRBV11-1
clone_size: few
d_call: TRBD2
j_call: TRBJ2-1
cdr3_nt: TGTGCCAGCAGCCCCCTGGCGGGAGCTAGCGTGAGCTCCTACAATGAGCAGTTCTTC
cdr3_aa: CASSPLAGASVSSYNEQFF

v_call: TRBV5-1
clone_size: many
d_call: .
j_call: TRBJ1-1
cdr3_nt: TGCGCCAGCACGGGGGGCGCCTCGAGAACTGAAGCTTTCTTT
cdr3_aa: CASTGGASRTEAFF

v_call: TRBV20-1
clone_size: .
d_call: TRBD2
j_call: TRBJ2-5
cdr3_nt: TGCAGTGCTAGAGATCGCGCAGCGGGGGGCCGCGTAGAGACCCAGTACTTC
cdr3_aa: CSARDRAAGGRVETQYF

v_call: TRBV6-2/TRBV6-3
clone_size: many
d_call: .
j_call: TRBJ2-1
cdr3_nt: TGTGCCAGCGGCTGGGGGTTATACAATGAGCAGTTCTTC
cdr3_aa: CASGWGLYNEQFF

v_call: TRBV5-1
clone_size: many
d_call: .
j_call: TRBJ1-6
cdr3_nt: TGCGCCAGCAAGGGGGAAATGGGTAATTCACCCCTCCACTTT
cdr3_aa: CASKGEMGNSPLHF

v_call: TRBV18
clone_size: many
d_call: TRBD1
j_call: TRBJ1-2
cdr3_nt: TGTGCCAGCTCACCGAGGGACAGGATTGACTATGGCTACACCTTC
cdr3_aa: CASSPRDRIDYGYTF

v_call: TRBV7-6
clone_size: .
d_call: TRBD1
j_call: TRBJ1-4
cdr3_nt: TGTGCCAGCAGCTTAGCGGGACAGGGGGCGCAGGAAAAACTGTTTTTT
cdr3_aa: CASSLAGQGAQEKLFF

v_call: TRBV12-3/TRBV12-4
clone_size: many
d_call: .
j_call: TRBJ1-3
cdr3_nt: TGTGCCAGCAGTCCGGCGTTCTCTGGAAACACCATATATTTT
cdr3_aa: CASSPAFSGNTIYF

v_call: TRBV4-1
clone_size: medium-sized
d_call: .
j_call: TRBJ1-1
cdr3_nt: TGCGCCAGCAGCCAACCTTTTGACCGTCGATTGGTTTTCTTT
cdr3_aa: CASSQPFDRRLVFF

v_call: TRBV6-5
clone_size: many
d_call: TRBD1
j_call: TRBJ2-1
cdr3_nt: TGTGCCAGCAGTTATCCCGGGACAGCTAATGAGCAGTTCTTC
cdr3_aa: CASSYPGTANEQFF